These 15 T cell receptor beta chains originate from one sample sequenced in a study of shared clonotypes between healthy human individuals. TCRdb's copy holds only in-frame clones and misses some; the assay was immunoSEQ multiplex PCR. The data hold around 1.6 million clones, with approximately 98% observed a single time. The specimen sequenced was naive CD4+ T cells sorted from blood. Sample subset: CD45RA+ positively selected. These receptor sequences come from a young man in good health.

The chain is built from TRBV5-1 and TRBJ2-3; TRBD2 matches 10 bases. CDR1 SGHRS and CDR2 YFSETQ come from the germline V gene. The CDR3 covers 18 residues. V trimming: 1 base; J trimming: 0 bases; junction bases outside the gene matches: 8. CDR3 protein: CASSLLLAGASSTDTQYF. In nucleotides, the CDR3 is TGCGCCAGCAGCTTGTTGCTAGCGGGAGCCTCTAGCACAGATACGCAGTATTTT.

The chain links TRBV6-6 to TRBJ2-1; D is perhaps TRBD1 (6 bases). V was trimmed by 7 bases and J by 0 bases, leaving 16 bases between them. Germline V gene lookup returns CDR1 MNHNY and CDR2 SVGAGI (reference sequence). The CDR3 sequence is 16 residues long. CDR3 DNA sequence: TGTGCCAGCATTCACCTCACAGGGAGCTCCTACAATGAGCAGTTCTTC. It translates to CASIHLTGSSYNEQFF.

This rearrangement joins TRBV18 to TRBJ2-7; 7 bases are shared with TRBD1. The germline V gene encodes CDR1 KGHSH and CDR2 LQKENI. The CDR3 runs to 13 residues. V lost 5 bases to trimming and J lost 2 bases; unmatched junction nucleotides: 3. CDR3 in DNA: TGTGCCAGCTCAAGGCAGGGGGCCTACGAGCAGTACTTC. Translation gives CASSRQGAYEQYF.

V and J are TRBV2 and TRBJ1-1; no clear D gene. V dropped 4 bases and J dropped 4 bases, with 10 bases sitting between them. CDR1 and CDR2 (germline): SNHLY, FYNNEI. The CDR3 totals 13 residues. Written as DNA, the CDR3 is TGTGCCAGCAGTGGACGGGCAGGCACTGAAGCTTTCTTT. Its protein is CASSGRAGTEAFF.

The chain combines TRBV7-2 with TRBJ2-3; D uncertain. Per germline, CDR1 SGHTA and CDR2 FQGNSA. V dropped 2 bases and J dropped 7 bases, with 10 bases sitting between them. This CDR3 comprises 13 residues. CDR3 sequence (DNA): TGTGCCAGCAGCTTAAACTGGGCAAATACGCAGTATTTT. It translates to CASSLNWANTQYF. Complete variable domain (other parts from reference TRBV7-2 and TRBJ2-3): GAGVSQSPSNKVTEKGKDVELRCDPISGHTALYWYRQSLGQGLEFLIYFQGNSAPDKSGLPSDRFSAERTGGSVSTLTIQRTQQEDSAVYLCASSLNWANTQYFGPGTRLTVL.

The DNA for the CDR3 is TGTGCCAGCAGCTATGGACAGGGCGATAGCAATCAGCCCCAGCATTTT. Translated, it gives CASSYGQGDSNQPQHF. V and J are TRBV5-6 and TRBJ1-5, with TRBD1 identical over 8 bases. The CDR3 spans 16 residues. V dropped 3 bases and J dropped 0; count of bases not matched to a gene: 5. The germline V gene encodes CDR1 SGHDT and CDR2 YYEEEE.

The chain has TRBV5-1 and TRBJ1-4, with D possibly being TRBD1 (6 bases). The CDR3 loop spans 14 amino acids. The germline V and J ends were trimmed by 4 bases and 8 bases, with 15 bases remaining between them. Germline V gene sequence: CDR1 SGHRS, CDR2 YFSETQ. For the CDR3, the DNA is TGCGCCAGCAGCGTACAGGGCCGTGAGGAAAAACTGTTTTTT. It codes for CASSVQGREEKLFF.

The gene calls are TRBV7-2 and TRBJ2-7; D not resolved. V was clipped by 6 bases and J by 5 bases, with 8 bases between them. This CDR3 contains 11 residues. Germline assignment: CDR1 SGHTA and CDR2 FQGNSA. The CDR3 DNA sequence: TGTGCCAGCAGTCGAACAGACGAGCAGTACTTC. Translating it yields CASSRTDEQYF.

The rearrangement links TRBV7-9 to TRBJ2-2; D might be TRBD1 (5 bases). The CDR3 sequence is 18 residues long. V was trimmed by 5 bases and J by 4 bases, leaving 23 bases between them. Germline V gene lookup returns CDR1 SEHNR and CDR2 FQNEAQ (reference sequence). The CDR3 sequence: CASSRWPVGQKPTGELFF. The CDR3 DNA follows: TGTGCCAGCAGCCGGTGGCCCGTCGGACAAAAACCCACCGGGGAGCTGTTTTTT.

The chain employs TRBV5-6 and TRBJ2-1, with a possible D match to TRBD2 (5 bases). Germline CDR1 is SGHDT and CDR2 is YYEEEE. The CDR3 runs 15 residues. Trimming shortened V by 0 bases and J by 3 bases, and 10 bases separated the two germline ends. For the CDR3, the DNA is TGTGCCAGCAGCTTGGGGACCGGGAACTACAATGAGCAGTTCTTC. Translated: CASSLGTGNYNEQFF. Drawing the rest from reference TRBV5-6 and TRBJ2-1, the complete variable domain is DAGVTQSPTHLIKTRGQQVTLRCSPKSGHDTVSWYQQALGQGPQFIFQYYEEEERQRGNFPDRFSGHQFPNYSSELNVNALLLGDSALYLCASSLGTGNYNEQFFGPGTRLTVL.

The chain links TRBV7-6 to TRBJ2-3; TRBD2 matches 8 bases. The CDR3 is made up of 16 amino acids. From germline, CDR1 is SGHVS and CDR2 FNYEAQ. The J segment lost 8 bases and the V segment lost 5 bases, leaving 15 bases of the junction unmatched. The CDR3 loop reads CASSPAGRGSGGTQYF. CDR3 bases: TGTGCCAGCAGCCCCGCGGGGCGGGGGAGCGGGGGTACGCAGTATTTT.

This clone was recorded only once. This sequence joins TRBV5-4 and TRBJ1-1; tentative D call: TRBD1 (5 bases). This CDR3 region has 15 residues. V lost 3 bases and J 1 base, leaving 13 bases between the germline ends. Germline V gene data show CDR1 as SGHNT and CDR2 as YYREEE (reference sequence). CDR3 residues: CASSSGPGTNTEAFF. The CDR3 DNA reads TGTGCCAGCAGCTCAGGCCCCGGGACGAACACTGAAGCTTTCTTT.

This chain connects TRBV2 to TRBJ1-2; 7 nucleotides match TRBD1. The CDR3 loop spans 14 amino acids. Germline assignment: CDR1 SNHLY and CDR2 FYNNEI. Germline trimming cut 6 bases from V and 4 bases from J; bases unmatched to any gene: 8. The CDR3 region is CASRGDSISYGYTF. The CDR3 DNA is TGTGCCAGCAGAGGGGACAGCATCAGCTATGGCTACACCTTC.

The chain employs TRBV11-2 and TRBJ2-1, with TRBD2 matching over 10 bases. The trim removed 5 bases at V and 2 bases at J, leaving 3 bases unmatched. CDR1 is SGHAT and CDR2 is FQNNGV in the germline V gene. The CDR3 is made up of 15 amino acids. CDR3 region: CASSQSGRAYNEQFF. The CDR3 region has the DNA TGTGCCAGCAGCCAGAGCGGGAGGGCCTACAATGAGCAGTTCTTC.

V is TRBV10-3 and J is TRBJ2-1; TRBD2 aligns across 10 bases. V trimming: 6 bases; J trimming: 3 bases; junction bases outside the gene matches: 2. The CDR3 totals 14 residues. CDR1 and CDR2 (germline): ENHRY, SYGVKD. This CDR3 is CAIRSGRDYNEQFF. CDR3 nucleotide sequence: TGTGCCATCAGAAGCGGGAGGGACTACAATGAGCAGTTCTTC.